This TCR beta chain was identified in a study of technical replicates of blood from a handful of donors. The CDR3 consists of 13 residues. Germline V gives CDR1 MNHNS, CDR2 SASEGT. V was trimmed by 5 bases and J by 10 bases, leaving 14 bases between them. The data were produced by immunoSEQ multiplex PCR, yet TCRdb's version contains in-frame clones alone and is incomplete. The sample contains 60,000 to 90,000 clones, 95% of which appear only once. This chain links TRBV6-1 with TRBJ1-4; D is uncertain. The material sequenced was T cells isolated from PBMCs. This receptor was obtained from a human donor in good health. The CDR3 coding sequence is TGTGCCAGCAGTCTAGAAGTTACCGGAAAACTGTTTTTT. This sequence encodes CASSLEVTGKLFF.